The 14 T cell receptor gamma chains given below trace back to one sample, sequenced in a study of γδ T cells in repeated Plasmodium falciparum infection. Bulk repertoires came from Vgamma9/Vdelta2+ or Vdelta2-negative gammadelta T cells flow-sorted from PBMC. TCRdb reanalysed the multiplex PCR reads via CATT. The sample shows roughly 27,000 gamma-chain clones, about 3% of them seen only once. Sequencing used gamma-delta T cells from blood. These receptors came from a pool of human donors (malaria-infected and uninfected, not separated).

This clone was detected only a few times. A single base is all that separates this from a far larger clone, so a read error is likely. Other nucleotide sequences in the sample specify the same CDR3. The V gene is listed as TRGV9; no J gene was called. Per the germline V gene, CDR1 is GITISATS and CDR2 is ISYDGTV (reference sequence). This CDR3 is built from 17 residues. The CDR3 is CALWDHDQELGKKIKVF. CDR3 nucleotide sequence: TGTGCCTTGTGGGACCATGATCAAGAGTTGGGCAAAAAAATCAAAGTATTT.

Regarding this clone: TCRdb's entry gives the protein of a much larger clone, which mismatches this DNA's translation at residue 11, likely from a read error; the protein reported here is translated from the DNA. The rearrangement links TRGV9 to TRGJ1 or TRGJ2. TCRdb carries no J gene annotation; the J gene was assigned here by matching the DNA with germline. This CDR3 region has 14 residues. CDR1 and CDR2 from the germline V gene are GITISATS and ISYDGTV (reference sequence). V shed 6 bases, J shed 11 bases, and the junction held 19 bases outside the gene matches. The CDR3 coding sequence is TGTGCCTTGTGGAAAATTCCCATGGCGTATGAGAAACTCTTT. Translating it yields CALWKIPMAYEKLF.

This clone was detected many times. The chain combines TRGV9 with TRGJ1 or TRGJ2. CDR1 and CDR2 (germline): GITISATS, ISYDGTV (reference sequence). After removal of 3 bases from V and 1 base from J, the junction contained 6 bases not matched to a gene. The CDR3 is 14 amino acids. Here the CDR3 DNA reads TGTGCCTTGTGGGAGCGATACAATTATTATAAGAAACTCTTT. It codes for CALWERYNYYKKLF.

Worth noting for this clone: TCRdb attributes to this sequence the protein of a much larger clone, which differs from the DNA translation at residue 5; a read error is likely, and the protein displayed is translated from the DNA. J is TRGJP1 and V is TRGV2. TCRdb lists no J gene, so it was determined here by aligning the DNA to germline. Germline V lookup: CDR1 EGSNGY, CDR2 YDSYNSKV. The CDR3 consists of 15 residues. The CDR3 DNA reads as TGTGCCACCTGGGGCGGGCATACCACTGGTTGGTTCAAGATATTT. Translation gives CATWGGHTTGWFKIF.

This clone was seen many times. TCRdb records a much larger clone's protein for this DNA, with a difference at residue 9 that likely arises from a read error; the protein given is the translation of the DNA. This rearrangement joins TRGV2 to TRGJ1 or TRGJ2. The J gene, absent from TCRdb, was called here by matching the DNA to germline. This CDR3 is 15 amino acids long. CDR1 and CDR2 from the germline V gene are EGSNGY and YDSYNSKV. Trimming cost V 0 bases and J 2 bases; bases outside gene matches: 7. This CDR3 reads CATWDGPPDYYKKLF. CDR3 in DNA: TGTGCCACCTGGGACGGGCCCCCGGATTATTATAAGAAACTCTTT.

This clone was counted a few times. This DNA's translation and the protein TCRdb lists, from a much larger clone, do not match at residue 12, likely due to a read error; the protein shown is translated from the DNA. The V gene call is TRGV9, and the J gene call is absent. The length of the CDR3 is 14 residues. Germline assignment: CDR1 GITISATS and CDR2 ISYDGTV (reference sequence). This CDR3 is CALWEVVDYYKRLF. The DNA of the CDR3 is TGTGCCTTGTGGGAGGTAGTGGATTATTATAAGAGACTCTTT.

At least ten counts were recorded for this clone. The V and J genes are TRGV4 and TRGJ1 or TRGJ2. In the absence of a J gene in TCRdb, the DNA was matched to germline to assign it here. From germline, CDR1 is EGSTGY and CDR2 YDSYTSSV. Germline trimming cut 2 bases from V and 11 bases from J; bases unmatched to any gene: 6. The CDR3 covers 11 residues. The chain's CDR3 is CATWDEDQKLF. CDR3 DNA sequence: TGTGCCACCTGGGATGAGGACCAGAAACTCTTT.

This clone was seen only a few times. Given a far larger clone just one base away, this is likely a sequencing read error. The limits of the CDR3 on the DNA are not certain, so only TCRdb's listed CDR3 is given. Called V gene: TRGV5; the J gene was not called. 32 amino acids form the CDR3, both terminal residues included. In germline, CDR1 is VINAFY, CDR2 YDVSNSKD. The CDR3 spells CATWDRRRIIRNSLAVEQHWLSQVSIGRIQHF.

Concerning this clone: A far more abundant clone sits one base away, making this likely a read error. No DNA is shown, since the ends of the CDR3 on it are uncertain; the CDR3 is the one TCRdb lists. CDR3 in amino acids: CALWEAIIIRNSLAVEQHLLSQVSIGRIQHF. The V segment is TRGV9, and no J call was made. Germline V gives CDR1 GITISATS, CDR2 ISYDGTV (reference sequence). A total of 31 residues make up the CDR3, ends included.

This clone appeared many times. This probably arose from a read error, given a far larger clone one base away. The sample holds other DNA sequences that translate to the same CDR3. The V gene is TRGV8, the J gene TRGJ1 or TRGJ2. The germline V gene has CDR1 VENAVY and CDR2 YDSYNSRV. The CDR3 is 11 amino acids. The CDR3: CATWDRKQKLF. CDR3 nucleotides: TGTGCCACCTGGGATAGGAAGCAGAAGCTCTTT.

With respect to this clone: This likely traces to a read error, being one base from a far larger clone. The same CDR3 is also encoded by other DNA sequences in this sample. CDR3 amino acids: CALLGLGKKIKVF. The CDR3 coding sequence is TGTGCCTTGTTAGGGTTGGGCAAAAAAATCAAGGTGTTT. The V gene is listed as TRGV9; no J gene was called. This CDR3 is 13 amino acids long. Germline V gene lookup returns CDR1 GITISATS and CDR2 ISYDGTV (reference sequence).

This clone was counted at least ten times. TCRdb has a much larger clone's protein, which differs at residue 3 from the translation of this DNA, likely because of a read error; what is shown is the protein translated from the DNA. The rearrangement uses TRGV3 and TRGJ1 or TRGJ2. CDR3 length equals 13 residues. The germline gives CDR1 VTNTFY, CDR2 YDVSTARD (reference sequence). The CDR3 loop reads CAAWDRGYYKKLF. The CDR3 coding sequence is TGTGCCGCCTGGGACAGGGGATATTATAAGAAACTCTTT.

There are a few counts of this clone. The protein TCRdb lists belongs to a much larger clone and differs from this DNA's translation at residue 14, which points to a read error; the protein shown is made from the DNA. The chain combines TRGV5 with TRGJP. TCRdb supplies no J gene; here it was assigned by aligning the nucleotide sequence to germline. V gave up 5 bases and J gave up 23 bases; unmatched junction bases: 21. This CDR3 has 15 amino acids. CDR1 is VINAFY and CDR2 is YDVSNSKD in the germline V gene. The CDR3 spells CATWAKATTGWFKVF. In DNA, the CDR3 is TGTGCCACCTGGGCCAAAGCCACCACTGGTTGGTTCAAGGTATTT.

For this clone: This DNA translates differently at residue 2 from the TCRdb protein, which is that of a much larger clone; a read error is likely, and the protein shown is the DNA's own translation. This rearrangement joins TRGV2 to TRGJ1 or TRGJ2. TCRdb does not report a J gene; here it was assigned by matching the DNA to germline references. The germline V gene encodes CDR1 EGSNGY and CDR2 YDSYNSKV. This CDR3 has 13 residues. CDR3 protein: CTTWDGKGDKKLF. The CDR3 DNA reads TGTACCACCTGGGACGGGAAGGGCGATAAGAAACTCTTT.